This T cell receptor beta chain was captured in a study of T-cell reconstitution after alpha-beta-depleted transplantation in children. Overall study results and limits: Diversity and T-cell counts at one year after transplant derived mostly from new T cells.

This clonotype was counted a few times. Its matching antigen is unknown. The authors prepared the TCRbeta library with unique molecular identifiers. One entry per CDR3 protein results from TCRdb running MiXCR on the PCR reads. The table includes fewer than 350,000 distinct CDR3 sequences, over 7.5% detected once. Germline values: CDR1 SGHDT, CDR2 YYEEEE. Trimming shortened V by 3 bases and J by 5 bases, and 17 bases separated the two germline ends. The CDR3 is made up of 15 amino acids. This receptor was identified in a female patient between 2 and 10 years old who had a stem cell transplant for Fanconi anemia, so the T cells may come from the graft donor. This chain links TRBV5-6 with TRBJ2-5, with D maybe TRBD2 (6 bases). The sample consisted of peripheral blood, taken 360 days after TCRalphabeta/CD19-depleted stem cell transplant. CDR3: CASSSALARAETQYF. CDR3 nucleotides: TGTGCCAGCAGCTCGGCGCTAGCGAGGGCGGAGACCCAGTACTTC.